A single sample gave rise to the 32 T cell receptor beta chains below, sequenced in a study of beta chain features in type 1 diabetes. Their cognate antigens are unknown. Study conclusions and caveats: Type 1 diabetes patients showed a moderate but significant shortening of TCRB CDR3s in all four CD4+ subsets.

The study reverse transcribed the entire isolated RNA, so it sequenced expressed TCRB transcripts. Method: immunoSEQ multiplex PCR; TCRdb's copy keeps in-frame clones and lacks some. The sample contains 130,000 to 150,000 clones, 10% to 15% of which appear only once. Source material: central memory CD4+ T cells from blood. Receptors originate from a man younger than 35 with type 1 diabetes.

This clone was picked up many times. The rearrangement joins TRBV4-2 to TRBJ2-3; a possible D gene is TRBD1 (5 bases). The CDR3 spans 15 residues. Trimming left V 3 bases short and J 6 bases short, with 16 bases between. Germline values: CDR1 LGHNA, CDR2 YNFKEQ. The chain's CDR3 is CASSQGKGVGDTQYF. CDR3 nucleotide sequence: TGTGCCAGCAGCCAGGGTAAAGGGGTCGGGGATACGCAGTATTTT.

The table lists this clone with a few counts. The CDR3 carries no conserved terminal phenylalanine or tryptophan, so it likely arises from a read error. The limits of the CDR3 on the DNA are not certain, so only TCRdb's listed CDR3 is given. The chain links TRBV15 to TRBJ1-1; the table's D call TRBD1 went unverified against the DNA. The length of the CDR3 is 13 amino acids, counting both ends. Germline values: CDR1 LNHNV, CDR2 YYDKDF (reference sequence). CDR3 sequence: CATSRDEDSGLYL.

This clone was observed a few times. The J gene is TRBJ2-7, the V gene TRBV30; 7 nucleotides line up with TRBD1. CDR3 length: 16 amino acids. Germline V CDR1 and CDR2: GTSNPN, SVGIG (reference sequence). V lost 0 bases and J lost 0; bases outside the gene matches: 8. CDR3 in amino acids: CAWSVRGQTYSYEQYF. The CDR3 nucleotides read TGTGCCTGGAGTGTACGGGGACAGACCTACTCCTACGAGCAGTACTTC.

This clone was counted between two and nine times. V gene TRBV30 combines with J gene TRBJ1-1; D may be TRBD1 (5 bases). CDR3 length equals 15 residues. The V end was cut by 3 bases, the J end by 3 bases, with 17 bases between. Germline loops: CDR1 GTSNPN, CDR2 SVGIG (reference sequence). In nucleotides, the CDR3 is TGTGCCTGGAGCCCCCGGGACCGGCGGGACACTGAAGCTTTCTTT. It specifies CAWSPRDRRDTEAFF.

V gene TRBV30 combines with J gene TRBJ1-5; D uncertain. V lost 3 bases and J lost 0, with 6 bases in between. CDR1 and CDR2 from the germline V gene are GTSNPN and SVGIG (reference sequence). This CDR3 is 13 amino acids long. DNA of the CDR3: TGTGCCTGGAGGGAAGATAGCAATCAGCCCCAGCATTTT. It is translated as CAWREDSNQPQHF. Full variable domain (missing parts from reference TRBV30 and TRBJ1-5): SQTIHQWPATLVQPVGSPLSLECTVEGTSNPNLYWYRQAAGRGLQLLFYSVGIGQISSEVPQNLSASRPQDRQFILSSKKLLLSDSGFYLCAWREDSNQPQHFGDGTRLSIL.

V and J are TRBV30 and TRBJ1-1; TRBD1 is a possible D gene (6 bases). This CDR3 comprises 15 residues. Trimming pared 4 bases from V and 5 bases from J, leaving 20 bases between. The germline V gene has CDR1 GTSNPN and CDR2 SVGIG (reference sequence). CDR3 loop: CAWIGQSKGETEAFF. CDR3 nucleotides: TGTGCCTGGATAGGACAGTCTAAAGGAGAAACTGAAGCTTTCTTT.

This clone showed up just a few times. CDR3 sequence: CASSPKTSGVLTYEQYF. The CDR3 nucleotides read TGTGCCAGCAGCCCCAAGACTAGCGGGGTGCTTACCTACGAGCAGTACTTC. The chain carries TRBV7-2 and TRBJ2-7; 11 bases map to TRBD2. Losses at the gene ends were 5 bases for V and 2 bases for J; bases not matched to a gene: 11. Germline-derived CDR1 and CDR2 are SGHTA and FQGNSA. The CDR3 covers 17 residues.

This chain uses TRBV4-2 with TRBJ1-2; D is ambiguous. Deletions cut 6 bases from V and 4 bases from J, with 21 bases between. This CDR3 is 16 amino acids long. Germline CDR1 is LGHNA and CDR2 is YNFKEQ. The CDR3 sequence is CASSSDTVFGVYGYTF. The CDR3, as DNA: TGTGCCAGCAGTTCCGACACCGTATTCGGCGTCTATGGCTACACCTTC.

At least ten counts were recorded for this clone. The chain joins TRBV18 to TRBJ2-5; D not certain. V was pared by 0 bases and J by 9 bases, with 14 bases between. This CDR3 is 14 amino acids long. From germline, CDR1 is KGHSH and CDR2 LQKENI. The CDR3 loop reads CASSPPEGIRSQYF. CDR3 bases: TGTGCCAGCTCACCACCGGAAGGGATCAGGTCCCAGTACTTC.

This clone was seen only a few times. The chain combines TRBV27 with TRBJ1-5, with 7 bases that match TRBD1. Germline V CDR1 and CDR2: MNHEY, SMNVEV (reference sequence). The CDR3 consists of 18 residues. Losses at the gene ends were 6 bases for V and 6 bases for J; bases not matched to a gene: 20. The chain's CDR3 is CASSHRATGTTVGQPQHF. DNA of the CDR3: TGTGCCAGCAGCCATAGGGCGACAGGGACGACCGTGGGTCAGCCCCAGCATTTT.

This clone was found a few times. This chain uses TRBV30 with TRBJ2-5, with D possibly being TRBD1 or TRBD2 (6 bases each). CDR1 and CDR2 from the germline V gene are GTSNPN and SVGIG (reference sequence). This CDR3 spans 14 amino acids. V was pared by 0 bases and J by 5 bases, with 13 bases between. In DNA form, the CDR3 reads TGTGCCTGGAGTGTCGGGGGCGCAGGCGAGACCCAGTACTTC. This encodes CAWSVGGAGETQYF.

The genes are TRBV6-6 and TRBJ1-1, with D perhaps TRBD1 (5 bases). The CDR3 consists of 12 residues. Germline V gene data show CDR1 as MNHNY and CDR2 as SVGAGI (reference sequence). V was cut by 5 bases and J by 7 bases, with 11 bases left in between. The CDR3 DNA follows: TGTGCCAGCAGTAACTGGGGGGATGAAGCTTTCTTT. It is translated as CASSNWGDEAFF.

The CDR3 spells CASSPGSQGTDSPLHF. CDR3 DNA sequence: TGTGCCAGCTCACCCGGTAGTCAGGGAACTGATTCACCCCTCCACTTT. The chain links TRBV18 to TRBJ1-6; perhaps TRBD1 as D (5 bases). The CDR3 length is 16 residues. The germline gives CDR1 KGHSH, CDR2 LQKENI. V shed 3 bases and J shed 8 bases, with 17 bases lying between them.

This clone was counted between two and nine times. V usage is TRBV7-9 and J usage is TRBJ1-4, with TRBD1 matching 9 bases. Germline CDR1 reads SEHNR; CDR2 reads FQNEAQ (reference sequence). The CDR3 contains 15 residues. After removal of 6 bases from V and 7 bases from J, the junction contained 9 bases not matched to a gene. DNA of the CDR3: TGTGCCAGCAGTTTTACCGGGACAGGGTTTGAAAAACTGTTTTTT. Amino acids: CASSFTGTGFEKLFF.

V is TRBV9 and J is TRBJ1-2; 7 bases are shared with TRBD1. The CDR3 consists of 15 residues. Per germline, CDR1 SGDLS and CDR2 YYNGEE. The trim removed 4 bases at V and 1 base at J, leaving 7 bases unmatched. This CDR3 is CASSKQGSLNYGYTF. The DNA for the CDR3 is TGTGCCAGCAGCAAACAGGGGTCCCTTAACTATGGCTACACCTTC.

This chain uses TRBV10-3 with TRBJ1-1; D ambiguous. The germline V gene has CDR1 ENHRY and CDR2 SYGVKD. V gave up 7 bases and J gave up 1 base, with 13 bases separating them. CDR3 length: 14 amino acids. Here the CDR3 reads CAITPDGTNTEAFF. The CDR3, as DNA: TGTGCCATCACCCCGGACGGCACGAACACTGAAGCTTTCTTT.

This clone was seen ten or more times. The V call is TRBV4-1, the J call TRBJ1-1; D perhaps matches TRBD1 (5 bases). Trimming left V 6 bases short and J 1 base short, with 9 bases between. Germline values: CDR1 MGHRA, CDR2 YSYEKL. The CDR3 is made up of 13 amino acids. CDR3 DNA sequence: TGCGCCAGCAGACTACAGGAGAACACTGAAGCTTTCTTT. It yields the protein CASRLQENTEAFF.

The chain recombines TRBV6-1 with TRBJ2-1; 9 bases are a match to TRBD1. CDR1 is MNHNS, CDR2 SASEGT, per germline. V lost 6 bases and J lost 0; bases outside the gene matches: 3. The length of the CDR3 is 15 residues. Here the CDR3 DNA reads TGTGCCAGCAGACTGGGACAGGGCTCCTACAATGAGCAGTTCTTC. It specifies CASRLGQGSYNEQFF.

To note about this clone: This same CDR3 is encoded by further DNA sequences in the sample. The chain joins TRBV29-1 to TRBJ2-1; D is perhaps TRBD2 (5 bases). Germline CDR1 SQVTM, CDR2 ANQGSEA. CDR3 length equals 14 residues. Trimming shortened V by 4 bases and J by 8 bases, and 18 bases separated the two germline ends. CDR3 protein: CSVGGRAPGYEQFF. As DNA, the CDR3 is TGCAGCGTTGGAGGGCGGGCCCCTGGGTATGAGCAGTTCTTC.

The chain has TRBV10-1 and TRBJ2-5; 11 nucleotides align to TRBD2. The CDR3 spans 15 residues. After removal of 6 bases from V and 3 bases from J, the junction contained 6 bases not matched to a gene. Germline-derived CDR1 and CDR2 are WNHNN and SYGVQD (reference sequence). CDR3 coding DNA: TGCGCCAGCAGCGCTGGGACTAGCGGTAAAGAGACCCAGTACTTC. It codes for CASSAGTSGKETQYF.

This clone was seen more than once but under ten times. This chain links TRBV30 with TRBJ1-1; D gene uncertain. Between the trimmed V and J ends, which lost 2 bases and 1 base, there was a span of 8 bases. CDR1 is GTSNPN, CDR2 SVGIG, per germline (reference sequence). The CDR3 has 13 amino acids. The chain's CDR3 is CAWSLGQNTEAFF. CDR3 nucleotide sequence: TGTGCCTGGAGTTTGGGCCAGAACACTGAAGCTTTCTTT.

This clone showed up just a few times. The rearrangement links TRBV29-1 to TRBJ2-7; D is unresolved. V was shortened by 4 bases and J by 2 bases, with 12 bases between the two germline ends. Per germline, CDR1 SQVTM and CDR2 ANQGSEA. The CDR3 spans 13 residues. The CDR3, as DNA: TGCAGCGTTGTAGGGCTTCTTACCTACGAGCAGTACTTC. Protein sequence: CSVVGLLTYEQYF.

This clone was recorded many times. J is TRBJ2-3 and V is TRBV7-9; D is unclear. This CDR3 is built from 12 residues. Trimming stripped 5 bases from V and 6 bases from J, with 9 bases between. Germline CDR1 SEHNR, CDR2 FQNEAQ (reference sequence). In DNA form, the CDR3 reads TGTGCCAGCAGCAACCCATTGGATACGCAGTATTTT. Translated, it gives CASSNPLDTQYF.

This clone occurred a few times. The rearrangement uses TRBV5-4 and TRBJ2-1; D perhaps matches TRBD2 (5 bases). Germline CDR1 SGHNT, CDR2 YYREEE (reference sequence). The V and J ends lost 0 bases and 5 bases respectively, with 15 bases between them. There are 16 residues in the CDR3. Written as DNA, the CDR3 is TGTGCCAGCAGCTTGGATGCGGGTCCGCCCAACAATGAGCAGTTCTTC. Translating it yields CASSLDAGPPNNEQFF.

In this sample, this clone turned up a few times. V and J are TRBV5-1 and TRBJ2-7; possibly TRBD2 for D (5 bases). The V end was cut by 0 bases, the J end by 2 bases, with 12 bases between. Germline values: CDR1 SGHRS, CDR2 YFSETQ. CDR3 length equals 15 residues. The CDR3 region is CASSLDGVTPYEQYF. CDR3 nucleotide sequence: TGCGCCAGCAGCTTGGACGGGGTAACTCCCTACGAGCAGTACTTC.

This clone turned up a few times. The J gene is TRBJ1-5, the V gene TRBV5-8; no clear D. Trimming pared 6 bases from V and 0 bases from J, leaving 19 bases between. Germline V gene lookup returns CDR1 SGHTS and CDR2 YDEGEE. This CDR3 has 17 residues. CDR3 sequence: CASTPTVASDSNQPQHF. CDR3 nucleotide sequence: TGTGCCAGCACCCCGACGGTGGCAAGCGATAGCAATCAGCCCCAGCATTTT.

This chain uses TRBV10-3 with TRBJ1-1; D unresolved. This CDR3 has 11 residues. Germline V gene data show CDR1 as ENHRY and CDR2 as SYGVKD. The germline V and J ends were trimmed by 9 bases and 2 bases, with 7 bases remaining between them. CDR3 amino acids: CAIKRNTEAFF. CDR3 nucleotides: TGTGCCATAAAGAGAAACACTGAAGCTTTCTTT.

V gene TRBV29-1 combines with J gene TRBJ1-3, with D hard to call. CDR3 length: 14 amino acids. V was trimmed by 7 bases and J by 0 bases, leaving 13 bases between them. Germline CDR1 is SQVTM and CDR2 is ANQGSEA. Here the CDR3 reads CSAVDGYSGNTIYF. In nucleotides, the CDR3 is TGCAGCGCCGTGGACGGCTACTCTGGAAACACCATATATTTT.

This clone turned up a few times. V is TRBV5-4 and J is TRBJ1-2; D gene unclear. Germline V CDR1 and CDR2: SGHNT, YYREEE (reference sequence). The CDR3 length is 14 residues. V dropped 4 bases and J dropped 1 base, with 11 bases sitting between them. The CDR3 DNA reads as TGTGCCAGCAGCCCCGACATCCTTAACTATGGCTACACCTTC. It codes for CASSPDILNYGYTF.

This clone was seen more than once but under ten times. This chain joins TRBV25-1 and TRBJ1-1; TRBD1 might be the D (5 bases). The CDR3 is 17 residues long. CDR1 and CDR2 (germline): MGHDK, SYGVNS. Trimming took 4 bases from V and 1 from J, leaving 19 bases between them. The CDR3: CASSGSHLGLQNTEAFF. CDR3 coding DNA: TGTGCCAGCAGTGGAAGCCACCTGGGACTTCAGAACACTGAAGCTTTCTTT.

This clone was picked up a small number of times. This rearrangement joins TRBV29-1 to TRBJ2-3; 10 bases match TRBD1. The CDR3 length is 14 residues. Germline V gene sequence: CDR1 SQVTM, CDR2 ANQGSEA. The V segment lost 6 bases and the J segment 3 bases; nucleotides outside the gene matches: 6. The CDR3 loop reads CSVNDRGQTDTQYF. In DNA, the CDR3 is TGCAGCGTAAACGACAGGGGGCAAACAGATACGCAGTATTTT.

This chain uses TRBV5-1 with TRBJ2-5, with 9 bases lining up with TRBD1. The V segment lost 4 bases and the J segment 5 bases; nucleotides outside the gene matches: 9. Germline V lookup: CDR1 SGHRS, CDR2 YFSETQ. This CDR3 comprises 15 residues. CDR3 nucleotide sequence: TGCGCCAGCAGCCCGACACAGGGGGCGCATGAGACCCAGTACTTC. It specifies CASSPTQGAHETQYF.